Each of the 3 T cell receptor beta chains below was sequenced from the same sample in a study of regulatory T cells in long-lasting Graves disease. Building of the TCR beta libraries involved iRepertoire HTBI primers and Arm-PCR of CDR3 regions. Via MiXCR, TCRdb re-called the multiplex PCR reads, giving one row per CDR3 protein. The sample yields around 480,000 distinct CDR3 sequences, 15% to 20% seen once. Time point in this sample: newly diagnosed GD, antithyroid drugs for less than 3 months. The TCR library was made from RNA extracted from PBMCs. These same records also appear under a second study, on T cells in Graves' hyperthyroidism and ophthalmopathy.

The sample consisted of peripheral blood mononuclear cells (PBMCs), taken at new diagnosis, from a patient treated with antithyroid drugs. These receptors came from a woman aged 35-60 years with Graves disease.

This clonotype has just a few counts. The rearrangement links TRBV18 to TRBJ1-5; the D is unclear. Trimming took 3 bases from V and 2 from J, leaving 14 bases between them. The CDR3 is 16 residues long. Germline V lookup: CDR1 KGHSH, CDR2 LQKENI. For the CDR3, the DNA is TGTGCCAGCTCACCCACAGCCGGGATGGGCAATCAGCCCCAGCATTTT. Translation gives CASSPTAGMGNQPQHF.

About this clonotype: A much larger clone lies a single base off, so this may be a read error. The CDR3 loop is CASSYGRTEAQYF. In nucleotides, the CDR3 is TGTGCCAGCAGTTACGGCAGGACAGAGGCCCAGTACTTC. The chain has TRBV6-2 or TRBV6-3 and TRBJ2-5; tentative D call: TRBD1 (6 bases). This CDR3 region has 13 residues. Germline V gene lookup returns CDR1 MNHEY and CDR2 SVGEGT.

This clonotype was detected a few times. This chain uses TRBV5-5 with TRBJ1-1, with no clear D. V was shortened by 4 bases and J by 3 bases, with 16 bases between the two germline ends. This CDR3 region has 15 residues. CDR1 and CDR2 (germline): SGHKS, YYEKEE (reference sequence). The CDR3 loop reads CASSASIEGHTEAFF. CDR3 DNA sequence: TGTGCCAGCAGCGCAAGTATTGAGGGCCACACTGAAGCTTTCTTT.